A single sample gave rise to the 11 T cell receptor beta chains below, sequenced in a study of blood T cell repertoires in COVID-19. Using immunoSEQ multiplex PCR, the repertoire was profiled, and TCRdb retains in-frame clones only, with some absent. This table has roughly 150,000 clones, 80% to 90% appearing once. Specimen: peripheral blood. Receptor source: a woman aged 50 to 65 with acute or convalescent COVID-19.

The chain links TRBV24-1 to TRBJ2-3, with D perhaps matching TRBD2 (6 bases). V was trimmed by 1 base and J by 3 bases, leaving 19 bases between them. This CDR3 spans 18 amino acids. CDR1 and CDR2 from the germline V gene are KGHDR and SFDVKD. In DNA form, the CDR3 reads TGTGCCACCAGTGATTTAGGTTCCGGGCCGGGGGAGACAGATACGCAGTATTTT. Its protein is CATSDLGSGPGETDTQYF.

This chain connects TRBV6-2 or TRBV6-3 to TRBJ1-1; 9 nucleotides align to TRBD1. The CDR3 extends over 21 amino acids. Germline CDR1 MNHEY, CDR2 SVGEGT. The J segment lost 6 bases and the V segment lost 0 bases, leaving 23 bases of the junction unmatched. CDR3 sequence reads: CASSYSTTTGGRVWGPSEAFF. Written as DNA, the CDR3 is TGTGCCAGCAGTTACTCCACGACTACAGGGGGCAGAGTCTGGGGTCCCTCTGAAGCTTTCTTT.

The rearrangement uses TRBV6-1 and TRBJ1-5; 7 positions agree with TRBD1. Germline CDR1 MNHNS, CDR2 SASEGT. CDR3 length: 18 amino acids. J was trimmed by 0 bases and V by 0 bases; bases with no gene match: 8. The CDR3 bases are TGTGCCAGCAGTGAAGCGATGTTTTGGACAGGTAGCAATCAGCCCCAGCATTTT. It yields the protein CASSEAMFWTGSNQPQHF.

The rearrangement uses TRBV2 and TRBJ2-3, with D maybe TRBD2 (7 bases). Per germline, CDR1 SNHLY and CDR2 FYNNEI. The V gene lost 8 bases and the J gene lost 2 bases, with 23 bases spanning the gap. This CDR3 is built from 17 residues. CDR3 DNA: TGTGCCAGCTGGCTCACTAATCGGGGGGCGTACACAGATACGCAGTATTTT. Amino acids: CASWLTNRGAYTDTQYF.

This chain joins TRBV21-1 and TRBJ2-7; the table's D call TRBD2 went unverified against the DNA. TRBV21-1 is a pseudogene locus. CDR3 length equals 11 residues. The CDR3 DNA follows: TGTGCCAGCAGACTCTACTACGAGCAGTACTTC. It yields the protein CASRLYYEQYF.

The J gene is TRBJ2-7, the V gene TRBV29-1; 8 nucleotides agree with TRBD1. There are 14 residues in the CDR3. With 3 bases clipped from V and 2 bases from J, the junction kept 6 bases outside the gene matches. The germline V gene encodes CDR1 SQVTM and CDR2 ANQGSEA. CDR3 amino acids: CSVDRTGSTYEQYF. CDR3 nucleotides: TGCAGCGTTGATCGGACAGGGTCTACCTACGAGCAGTACTTC.

With regard to this clone: The junction departs from germline at one end; a sequencing error may be responsible. The chain joins TRBV9 to TRBJ1-5, with D unresolved. The length of the CDR3 is 14 residues. Germline CDR1 SGDLS, CDR2 YYNGEE. CDR3 region: CASSGEFINRPQHF. In DNA, the CDR3 is TGTGCCAGCAGTGGAGAATTCATCAATCGGCCCCAGCATTTT.

The chain has TRBV29-1 and TRBJ1-2; 8 bases are a match to TRBD1. The CDR3 runs to 13 residues. Germline-derived CDR1 and CDR2 are SQVTM and ANQGSEA. The V segment lost 6 bases and the J segment 0 bases; nucleotides outside the gene matches: 3. CDR3 in amino acids: CSVWTGTNYGYTF. The CDR3 nucleotides read TGCAGCGTGTGGACAGGGACTAACTATGGCTACACCTTC.

The sample holds one count of this clone. The V gene is TRBV28, the J gene TRBJ2-5; 9 bases are shared with TRBD1. CDR3 length: 14 amino acids. With V trimmed by 3 bases and J by 4 bases, 3 bases remained unmatched. Germline V gene data show CDR1 as MDHEN and CDR2 as SYDVKM. CDR3 residues: CASSLGGQGETQYF. For the CDR3, the DNA is TGTGCCAGCAGTTTGGGGGGACAGGGAGAGACCCAGTACTTC.

Only a few counts were recorded for this clone. This chain joins TRBV18 and TRBJ1-1, with 7 bases matching TRBD1. This CDR3 comprises 18 residues. Germline CDR1 and CDR2: KGHSH and LQKENI. The J segment lost 5 bases and the V segment lost 6 bases, leaving 21 bases of the junction unmatched. The CDR3 DNA reads as TGTGCCAGCTCTACGCAACGGGATCGACAGGGCTCAAGGACTGAAGCTTTCTTT. Translation: CASSTQRDRQGSRTEAFF.

The chain uses TRBV7-3 and TRBJ2-1; D is unresolved. The V gene's germline CDR1 is SGHTA and CDR2 FQGTGA. CDR3 length equals 14 residues. V lost 0 bases and J 1 base, leaving 4 bases between the germline ends. The CDR3, as DNA: TGTGCCAGCAGCTTAACCGAGTCCTACAATGAGCAGTTCTTC. This sequence encodes CASSLTESYNEQFF.